This record covers a single T cell receptor beta chain. Its antigen remains unknown. The source of the sample is a study of metastatic and nonmetastatic thyroid tumors. Study details: For malignant and benign thyroid patients, tumor or nodule tissue and blood were the sources whose repertoires were compared.

Whole-study results and caveats: Reported TCR beta diversity, measured in blood and tumor, was significantly higher for malignant thyroid tumors than for benign nodules.

The CDR3 consists of 18 residues. The V end lost 1 base, the J end lost 8 bases, and 25 bases lay between the germline ends. Germline-derived CDR1 and CDR2 are SGHRS and YFSETQ. Methods used by the authors: Across clinicopathological groups, CDR3 differences served as the basis for building a distant-metastasis classifier for papillary thyroid cancer. TCRdb re-clonotyped the PCR reads via MiXCR. In this record, the V and J calls reflect TCRdb's handling and not the investigators' own analysis. Counted here are 9,500 to 15,000 clones, 25% to 40% occurring once; the ten biggest clones make up roughly an eighth. No patient received treatment before thyroid surgery.

The genes are TRBV5-1 and TRBJ2-1, with D possibly TRBD1 on 7 matching bases. The sample consisted of tumor tissue. The sequence derives from a female donor with papillary thyroid cancer or a benign thyroid nodule (not recorded which). Some clones in this sample may be carry-over from other donors' samples. Here the CDR3 DNA reads TGCGCCAGCAGCTTGTTGGGCGTTGCTCGGGAGCAGGGGGATGAGCAGTTCTTC. Amino acid sequence: CASSLLGVAREQGDEQFF.